Sequencing of this TCR beta chain was carried out in a study of control samples from healthy donors and cancer patients. Per the germline V gene, CDR1 is LGHDT and CDR2 is YNNKEL (reference sequence). This CDR3 contains 13 residues. V dropped 0 bases and J dropped 3 bases, with 5 bases sitting between them. The table lists this clone with a count of one. Clones were read by immunoSEQ multiplex PCR, and TCRdb kept only the in-frame ones, dropping some. The sample shows some 150,000 clones, 91% of them seen only once. Sequencing input: blood. This receptor was obtained from a woman under 40 in good health. The chain links TRBV3-1 (or the pseudogene TRBV3-2) to TRBJ1-2; tentatively, D is TRBD1 (5 bases). CDR3 nucleotides: TGTGCCAGCAGCCAAGAGACAGACTATGGCTACACCTTC. It encodes CASSQETDYGYTF.